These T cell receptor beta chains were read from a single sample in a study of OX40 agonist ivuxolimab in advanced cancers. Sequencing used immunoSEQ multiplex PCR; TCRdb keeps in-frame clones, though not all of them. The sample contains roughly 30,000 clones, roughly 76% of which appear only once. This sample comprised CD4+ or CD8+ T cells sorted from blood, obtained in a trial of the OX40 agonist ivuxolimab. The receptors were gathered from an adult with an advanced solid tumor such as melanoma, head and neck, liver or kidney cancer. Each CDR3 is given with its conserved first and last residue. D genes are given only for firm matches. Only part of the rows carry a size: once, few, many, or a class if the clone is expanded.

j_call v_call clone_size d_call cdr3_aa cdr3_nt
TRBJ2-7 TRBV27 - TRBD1 CASSRGTGGRSYEQYF TGTGCCAGCAGTCGGGGTACAGGGGGAAGATCCTACGAGCAGTACTTC
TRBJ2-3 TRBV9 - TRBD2 CASSVLAARTDTQYF TGTGCCAGCAGCGTACTAGCGGCGCGCACAGATACGCAGTATTTT
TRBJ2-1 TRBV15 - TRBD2 CATSRELARYNEQFF TGTGCCACCAGCAGAGAACTAGCGCGTTACAATGAGCAGTTCTTC
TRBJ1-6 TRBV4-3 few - CASSQEYINSPLHF TGCGCCAGCAGCCAAGAATACATAAATTCACCCCTCCACTTT
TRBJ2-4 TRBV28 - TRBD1 CASSLTGTGGDIQYF TGTGCCAGCAGTTTAACAGGGACAGGTGGGGACATTCAGTACTTC
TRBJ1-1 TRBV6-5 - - CASREGRTEAFF TGTGCCAGCAGGGAGGGGCGGACTGAAGCTTTCTTT
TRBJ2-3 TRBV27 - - CASSLGGPDTQYF TGTGCCAGCAGTTTAGGGGGCCCAGATACGCAGTATTTT
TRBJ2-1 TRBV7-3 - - CASSPSVQYGEQFF TGTGCCAGCAGCCCCTCAGTGCAATATGGGGAGCAGTTCTTC
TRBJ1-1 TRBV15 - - CATSRGNANTEAFF TGTGCCACCAGCAGAGGGAATGCGAACACTGAAGCTTTCTTT
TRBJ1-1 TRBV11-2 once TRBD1 CASSSLGGQLLLNTEAFF TGTGCCAGCAGCTCCTTAGGGGGACAGCTACTTTTGAACACTGAAGCTTTCTTT
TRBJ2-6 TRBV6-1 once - CASTLGQTGANVLTF TGTGCCAGCACCCTCGGGCAGACTGGGGCCAACGTCCTGACTTTC
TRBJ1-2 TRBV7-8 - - CASSASGDAGGYTF TGTGCCAGCAGCGCCTCAGGGGACGCAGGGGGCTACACCTTC
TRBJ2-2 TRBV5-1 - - CASSLTVGNTGELFF TGCGCCAGCAGCTTGACAGTGGGGAACACCGGGGAGCTGTTTTTT
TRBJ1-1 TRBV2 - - CASSEALGPRGRNTEAFF TGTGCCAGCAGTGAAGCGCTTGGGCCTCGGGGGCGGAACACTGAAGCTTTCTTT
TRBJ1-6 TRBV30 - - CAWSSGPNSPLHF TGTGCCTGGAGTTCAGGGCCGAATTCACCCCTCCACTTT
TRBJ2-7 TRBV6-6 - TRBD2 CASSNPGTSGGYEQYF TGTGCCAGCAGTAACCCCGGGACTAGCGGGGGATACGAGCAGTACTTC